This T cell receptor (beta chain) was captured in a study of identical twins. Healthy Caucasian donors formed the entire cohort. MiXCR, applied by TCRdb to the 5' RACE reads, yields one record per CDR3 protein. This sample has 1.5 million to 2 million distinct CDR3 sequences, with under 35% found just once. The table lists this clonotype with a few counts. CDR1 is MNHEY, CDR2 SVGEGT, per germline. V was trimmed by 11 bases and J by 2 bases, leaving 19 bases between them. The CDR3 consists of 14 residues. V is TRBV6-2 or TRBV6-3 and J is TRBJ2-7; a weak D match, TRBD2 (6 bases). The TCR was taken from a newborn girl in good health. Sequenced input: cord blood. As DNA, the CDR3 is TGTGCCTGCCTCCGGGGAGGTGGGACCTACGAGCAGTACTTC. This encodes CACLRGGGTYEQYF.